The clone carrying this T cell receptor beta chain was detected only once. What it binds is not known. This specimen comes from a study of OX40 agonist ivuxolimab in advanced cancers. Looking at the study overall: At 0.01 to 10 mg/kg, ivuxolimab was administered intravenously to patients every 2 weeks. At under 85% male, the cohort had a mean age of about 55 years, ranging from roughly 20 to 90.

Trimming took 8 bases from V and 9 from J, leaving 20 bases between them. The V gene's germline CDR1 is WSHSY and CDR2 SAAADI. CDR3 length equals 15 residues. Study-wide results and caveats: Low normalized T-cell clonal expansion was additionally recorded for some nonresponders. Low clonal expansion, among the lowest seen, marked partial responders at 0.1-3.0 mg/kg.

The method was immunoSEQ multiplex PCR; TCRdb's version includes in-frame clones alone and lacks a portion of them. The sample records 50,000 to 55,000 clones, roughly 88% being singletons. The source of this sequence is an adult with an advanced solid tumor such as melanoma, head and neck, liver or kidney cancer. The chain joins TRBV10-2 to TRBJ1-6; D is possibly TRBD1 (6 bases). The sequencing used CD4+ or CD8+ T cells sorted from blood, collected in a trial of the OX40 agonist ivuxolimab. DNA for the CDR3: TGCGCCAGCTGCGGACAGCCAACGGTTGGTTCACCCCTCCACTTT. Amino acid sequence: CASCGQPTVGSPLHF.